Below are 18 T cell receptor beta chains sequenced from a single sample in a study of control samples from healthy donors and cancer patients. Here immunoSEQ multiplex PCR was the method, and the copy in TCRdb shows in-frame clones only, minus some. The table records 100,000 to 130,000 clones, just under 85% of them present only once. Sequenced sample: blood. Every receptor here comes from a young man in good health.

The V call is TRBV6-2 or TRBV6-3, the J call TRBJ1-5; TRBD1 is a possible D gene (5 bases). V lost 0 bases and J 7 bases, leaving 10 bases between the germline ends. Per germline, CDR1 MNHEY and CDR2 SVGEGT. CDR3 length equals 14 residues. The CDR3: CASSYSAGLQPQHF. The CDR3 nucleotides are TGTGCCAGCAGTTACTCGGCAGGGCTCCAGCCCCAGCATTTT.

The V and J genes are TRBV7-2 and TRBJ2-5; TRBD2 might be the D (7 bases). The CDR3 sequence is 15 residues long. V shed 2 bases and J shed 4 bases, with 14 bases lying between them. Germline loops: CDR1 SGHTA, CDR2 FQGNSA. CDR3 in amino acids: CASSLYGGPGETQYF. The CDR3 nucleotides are TGTGCCAGCAGCTTATACGGGGGGCCCGGAGAGACCCAGTACTTC.

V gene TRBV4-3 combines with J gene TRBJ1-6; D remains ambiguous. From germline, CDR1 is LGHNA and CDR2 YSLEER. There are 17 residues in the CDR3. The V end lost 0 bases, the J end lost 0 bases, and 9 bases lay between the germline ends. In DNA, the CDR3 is TGCGCCAGCAGCCAAGATGCTAGAAGCTCCTATAATTCACCCCTCCACTTT. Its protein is CASSQDARSSYNSPLHF.

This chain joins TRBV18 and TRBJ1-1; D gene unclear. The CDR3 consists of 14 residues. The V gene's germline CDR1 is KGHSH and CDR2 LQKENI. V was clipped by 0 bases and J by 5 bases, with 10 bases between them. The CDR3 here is CASSPPSQRTEAFF. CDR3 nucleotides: TGTGCCAGCTCACCACCCTCTCAGCGGACTGAAGCTTTCTTT. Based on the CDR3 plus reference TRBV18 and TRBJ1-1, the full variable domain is NAGVMQNPRHLVRRRGQEARLRCSPMKGHSHVYWYRQLPEEGLKFMVYLQKENIIDESGMPKERFSAEFPKEGPSILRIQQVVRGDSAAYFCASSPPSQRTEAFFGQGTRLTVV.

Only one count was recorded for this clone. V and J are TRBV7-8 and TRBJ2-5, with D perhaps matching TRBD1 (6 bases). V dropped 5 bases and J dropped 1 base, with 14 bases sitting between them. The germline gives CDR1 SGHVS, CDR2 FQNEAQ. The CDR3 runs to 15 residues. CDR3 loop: CASSLKTGTQETQYF. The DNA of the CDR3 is TGTGCCAGCAGCCTGAAAACAGGGACCCAAGAGACCCAGTACTTC.

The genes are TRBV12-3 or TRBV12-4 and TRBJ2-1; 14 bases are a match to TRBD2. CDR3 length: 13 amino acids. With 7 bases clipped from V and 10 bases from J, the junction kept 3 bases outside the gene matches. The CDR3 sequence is CASTRTSGGEQFF. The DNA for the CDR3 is TGTGCCAGCACCCGGACTAGCGGGGGGGAGCAGTTCTTC.

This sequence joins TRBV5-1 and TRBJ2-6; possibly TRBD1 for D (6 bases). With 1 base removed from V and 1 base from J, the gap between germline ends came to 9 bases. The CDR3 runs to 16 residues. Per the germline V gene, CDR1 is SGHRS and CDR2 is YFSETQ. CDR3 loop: CASSLIGGSGANVLTF. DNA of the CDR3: TGCGCCAGCAGCTTGATAGGGGGATCTGGGGCCAACGTCCTGACTTTC.

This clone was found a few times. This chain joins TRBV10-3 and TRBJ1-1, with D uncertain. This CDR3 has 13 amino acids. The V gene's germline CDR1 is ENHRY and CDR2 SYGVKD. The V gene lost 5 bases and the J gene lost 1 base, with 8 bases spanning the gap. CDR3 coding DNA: TGTGCCATCAGTCCGGGAAAGAACACTGAAGCTTTCTTT. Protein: CAISPGKNTEAFF.

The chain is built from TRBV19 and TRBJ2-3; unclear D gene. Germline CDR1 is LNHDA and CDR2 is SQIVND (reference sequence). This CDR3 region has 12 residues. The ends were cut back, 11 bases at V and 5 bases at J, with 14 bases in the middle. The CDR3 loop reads CAVGEIRDTQYF. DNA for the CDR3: TGTGCCGTTGGAGAGATAAGAGATACGCAGTATTTT.

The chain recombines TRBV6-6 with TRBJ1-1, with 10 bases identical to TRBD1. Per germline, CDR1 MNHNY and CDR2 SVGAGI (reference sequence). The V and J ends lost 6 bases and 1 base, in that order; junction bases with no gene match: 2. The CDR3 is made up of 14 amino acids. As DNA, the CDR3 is TGTGCCAGCAGAGGGACAGGGGCGAACACTGAAGCTTTCTTT. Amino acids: CASRGTGANTEAFF.

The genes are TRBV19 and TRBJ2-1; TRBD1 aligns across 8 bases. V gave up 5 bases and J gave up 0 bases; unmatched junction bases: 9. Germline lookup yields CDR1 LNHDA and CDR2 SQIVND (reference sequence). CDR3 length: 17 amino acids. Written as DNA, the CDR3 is TGTGCCAGTAGTCCCAGACAGGGGAGGCGCTCCTACAATGAGCAGTTCTTC. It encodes CASSPRQGRRSYNEQFF.

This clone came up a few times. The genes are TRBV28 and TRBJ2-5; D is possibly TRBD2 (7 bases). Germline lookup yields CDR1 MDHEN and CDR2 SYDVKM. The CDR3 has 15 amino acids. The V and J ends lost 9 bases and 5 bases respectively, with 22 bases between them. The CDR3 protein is CASGRPGRGAETQYF. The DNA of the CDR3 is TGTGCCAGTGGACGTCCTGGCCGGGGGGCGGAGACCCAGTACTTC.

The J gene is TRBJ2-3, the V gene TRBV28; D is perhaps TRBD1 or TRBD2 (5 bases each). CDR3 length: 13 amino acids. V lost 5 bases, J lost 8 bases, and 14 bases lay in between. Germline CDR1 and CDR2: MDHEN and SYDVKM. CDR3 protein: CASSLLDGGTQYF. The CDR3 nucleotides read TGTGCCAGCAGTCTCCTTGATGGGGGTACGCAGTATTTT.

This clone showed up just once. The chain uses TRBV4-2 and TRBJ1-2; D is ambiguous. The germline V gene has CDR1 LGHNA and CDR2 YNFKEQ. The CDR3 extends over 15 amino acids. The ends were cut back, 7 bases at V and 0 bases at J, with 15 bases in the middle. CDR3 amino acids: CASTPTQTSNYGYTF. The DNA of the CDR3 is TGTGCCAGCACTCCGACCCAAACCTCTAACTATGGCTACACCTTC.

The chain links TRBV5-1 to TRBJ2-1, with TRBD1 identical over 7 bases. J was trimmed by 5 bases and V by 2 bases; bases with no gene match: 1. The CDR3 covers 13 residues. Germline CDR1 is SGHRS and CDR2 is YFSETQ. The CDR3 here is CASSLTGDNEQFF. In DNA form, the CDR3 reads TGCGCCAGCAGCTTAACAGGGGACAATGAGCAGTTCTTC.

The CDR3 DNA reads as TGTGCCAGCAGCCCCGAGATGGCCAGGGGTACAGATACGCAGTATTTT. Translation: CASSPEMARGTDTQYF. The V call is TRBV9, the J call TRBJ2-3; possible D gene TRBD1, 6 bases. Trimming left V 4 bases short and J 3 bases short, with 18 bases between. The CDR3 has 16 amino acids. CDR1 and CDR2 (germline): SGDLS, YYNGEE. Looking up the rest from reference TRBV9 and TRBJ2-3 gives the full variable domain: DSGVTQTPKHLITATGQRVTLRCSPRSGDLSVYWYQQSLDQGLQFLIQYYNGEERAKGNILERFSAQQFPDLHSELNLSSLELGDSALYFCASSPEMARGTDTQYFGPGTRLTVL.

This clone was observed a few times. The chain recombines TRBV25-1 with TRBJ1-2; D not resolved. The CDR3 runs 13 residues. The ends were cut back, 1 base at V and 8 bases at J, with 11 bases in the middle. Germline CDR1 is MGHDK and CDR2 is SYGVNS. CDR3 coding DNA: TGTGCCAGCAGTGAATTGGAAAGGCGCGGCTACACCTTC. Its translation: CASSELERRGYTF.

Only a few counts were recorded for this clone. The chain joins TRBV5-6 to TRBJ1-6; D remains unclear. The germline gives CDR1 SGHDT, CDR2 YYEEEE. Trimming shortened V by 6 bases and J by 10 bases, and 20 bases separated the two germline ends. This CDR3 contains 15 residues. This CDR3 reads CASNAARVGRSPLHF. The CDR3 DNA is TGTGCCAGCAACGCGGCGAGGGTAGGAAGGTCACCCCTCCACTTT. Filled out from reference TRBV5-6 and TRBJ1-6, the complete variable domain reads DAGVTQSPTHLIKTRGQQVTLRCSPKSGHDTVSWYQQALGQGPQFIFQYYEEEERQRGNFPDRFSGHQFPNYSSELNVNALLLGDSALYLCASNAARVGRSPLHFGNGTRLTVT.